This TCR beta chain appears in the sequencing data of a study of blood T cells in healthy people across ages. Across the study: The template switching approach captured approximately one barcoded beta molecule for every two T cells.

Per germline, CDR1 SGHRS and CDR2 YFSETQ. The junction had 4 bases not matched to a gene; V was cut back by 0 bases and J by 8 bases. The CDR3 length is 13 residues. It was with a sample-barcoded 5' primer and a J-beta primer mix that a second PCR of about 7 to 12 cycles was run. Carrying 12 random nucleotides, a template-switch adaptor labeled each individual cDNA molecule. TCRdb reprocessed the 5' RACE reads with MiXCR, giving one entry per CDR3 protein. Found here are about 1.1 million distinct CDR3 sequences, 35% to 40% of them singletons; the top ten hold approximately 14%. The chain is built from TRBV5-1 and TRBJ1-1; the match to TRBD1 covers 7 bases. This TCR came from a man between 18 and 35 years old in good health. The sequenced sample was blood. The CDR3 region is CASSLDQGGEAFF. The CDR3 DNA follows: TGCGCCAGCAGCTTGGATCAAGGGGGCGAAGCTTTCTTT. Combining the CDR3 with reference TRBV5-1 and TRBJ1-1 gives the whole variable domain KAGVTQTPRYLIKTRGQQVTLSCSPISGHRSVSWYQQTPGQGLQFLFEYFSETQRNKGNFPGRFSGRQFSNSRSEMNVSTLELGDSALYLCASSLDQGGEAFFGQGTRLTVV.